Sequencing of this TCR beta chain was carried out in a study of control samples from healthy donors and cancer patients. Some clones are missing from TCRdb's copy, which holds only in-frame ones; the method was immunoSEQ multiplex PCR. The table has about 160,000 clones, 90% to 95% seen once; the top ten hold over 6.5%. CDR3 length: 18 amino acids. V dropped 5 bases and J dropped 5 bases, with 28 bases sitting between them. Germline loops: CDR1 SEHNR, CDR2 FQNEAQ (reference sequence). Material: blood. This chain uses TRBV7-9 with TRBJ2-7; possible D gene TRBD2, 5 bases. The sequence was obtained from a woman aged 40 to 49 in good health. Written as DNA, the CDR3 is TGTGCCAGCAGCCCTCGGGTGTGGAACCGGACTTCTACCCACGAGCAGTACTTC. The encoded protein is CASSPRVWNRTSTHEQYF.